The 20 T cell receptor beta chains presented below share a single source sample, sequenced in a study of OX40 agonist ivuxolimab in advanced cancers. Clones were sequenced by immunoSEQ multiplex PCR, and TCRdb holds only the in-frame ones, with some missing. The sample records around 79,000 clones, roughly 90% being singletons. The sequencing used CD4+ or CD8+ T cells sorted from blood, collected in a trial of the OX40 agonist ivuxolimab. The receptors were gathered from an adult with an advanced solid tumor such as melanoma, head and neck, liver or kidney cancer.

The chain links TRBV9 to TRBJ1-3, with 12 bases matching TRBD1. The CDR3 runs to 20 residues. The junction had 14 bases not matched to a gene; V was cut back by 4 bases and J by 0 bases. Looked up from germline, CDR1 is SGDLS and CDR2 is YYNGEE. The CDR3 bases are TGTGCCAGCAGCCTGTCCTCCGGGACAGGGGGCATTAGCTCTGGAAACACCATATATTTT. As protein: CASSLSSGTGGISSGNTIYF.

This clone was counted a single time. J is TRBJ2-7 and V is TRBV9; TRBD2 agrees at 7 bases. The CDR3 spans 14 residues. The V and J ends lost 3 bases and 0 bases, in that order; junction bases with no gene match: 3. Germline V gene sequence: CDR1 SGDLS, CDR2 YYNGEE. The CDR3 loop reads CASSAGGVSYEQYF. Written as DNA, the CDR3 is TGTGCCAGCAGCGCGGGGGGAGTCTCCTACGAGCAGTACTTC.

The V gene is TRBV6-6, the J gene TRBJ2-1; tentative D call: TRBD2 (5 bases). Deletions cut 8 bases from V and 15 bases from J, with 8 bases between. There are 8 residues in the CDR3. From germline, CDR1 is MNHNY and CDR2 SVGAGI (reference sequence). DNA of the CDR3: TGTGCCAGCCCCCGGGGGTTCTTC. It encodes CASPRGFF.

The gene calls are TRBV7-9 and TRBJ2-1; 8 bases match TRBD2. Trimming removed 6 bases from V and 0 bases from J; junction bases left unmatched: 7. The CDR3 has 16 amino acids. CDR1 and CDR2 from the germline V gene are SEHNR and FQNEAQ (reference sequence). The CDR3 loop reads CASRPGGGSSYNEQFF. In DNA form, the CDR3 reads TGTGCCAGCAGACCAGGCGGGGGGAGCTCCTACAATGAGCAGTTCTTC.

The CDR3 region is CSAGQGYEQYF. DNA of the CDR3: TGCAGCGCCGGACAGGGGTACGAGCAGTACTTC. This chain uses TRBV29-1 with TRBJ2-7, with 9 bases identical to TRBD1. Germline assignment: CDR1 SQVTM and CDR2 ANQGSEA. This CDR3 comprises 11 residues. Trimming cost V 7 bases and J 4 bases; bases outside gene matches: 2.

The CDR3 protein is CASSVGDNGLTDTQYF. CDR3 DNA: TGTGCCAGCAGCGTAGGGGACAACGGGCTCACAGATACGCAGTATTTT. This sequence joins TRBV9 and TRBJ2-3; D is perhaps TRBD1 (6 bases). V lost 0 bases and J 2 bases, leaving 13 bases between the germline ends. The CDR3 is 16 amino acids. Looked up from germline, CDR1 is SGDLS and CDR2 is YYNGEE.

The chain is built from TRBV27 and TRBJ2-7, with 8 bases aligning to TRBD2. After removal of 3 bases from V and 2 bases from J, the junction contained 6 bases not matched to a gene. Germline V gene sequence: CDR1 MNHEY, CDR2 SMNVEV (reference sequence). This CDR3 comprises 15 residues. The DNA of the CDR3 is TGTGCCAGCAGTTTTAGTCTAGCGGGCCCCTACGAGCAGTACTTC. It translates to CASSFSLAGPYEQYF.

This chain uses TRBV5-6 with TRBJ1-3, with D perhaps TRBD1 (6 bases). The CDR3 is 17 amino acids. Per the germline V gene, CDR1 is SGHDT and CDR2 is YYEEEE. Trimming removed 0 bases from V and 5 bases from J, with 18 bases in between. The CDR3 nucleotides are TGTGCCAGCAGCTTGGGGGGGCTCCATAGAGCCCGAAACACCATATATTTT. Translation: CASSLGGLHRARNTIYF.

This sequence joins TRBV18 and TRBJ1-1; D remains ambiguous. The CDR3 consists of 13 residues. From germline, CDR1 is KGHSH and CDR2 LQKENI. With 10 bases removed from V and 1 base from J, the gap between germline ends came to 13 bases. CDR3 protein: CANVLDPNTEAFF. For the CDR3, the DNA is TGTGCCAACGTACTTGACCCGAACACTGAAGCTTTCTTT.

This clone was counted only a few times. The chain carries TRBV4-3 and TRBJ2-1, with D hard to call. The CDR3 runs 13 residues. Germline values: CDR1 LGHNA, CDR2 YSLEER. V was pared by 1 base and J by 5 bases, with 6 bases between. The CDR3 DNA reads TGCGCCAGCAGCCAAGGCGGCAACAATGAGCAGTTCTTC. It specifies CASSQGGNNEQFF.

V and J are TRBV7-9 and TRBJ2-7; D gene uncertain. CDR1 SEHNR and CDR2 FQNEAQ come from the germline V gene (reference sequence). V was pared by 3 bases and J by 7 bases, with 7 bases between. The CDR3 runs to 11 residues. CDR3 region: CASSFLMEQYF. The CDR3 DNA sequence: TGTGCCAGCAGCTTTCTTATGGAGCAGTACTTC.

The rearrangement uses TRBV9 and TRBJ2-1; TRBD1 matches at 9 bases. Germline lookup yields CDR1 SGDLS and CDR2 YYNGEE. The CDR3 length is 15 residues. V shed 2 bases, J shed 4 bases, and the junction held 4 bases outside the gene matches. The CDR3 loop is CASSVAGTGYNEQFF. The CDR3 DNA sequence: TGTGCCAGCAGCGTTGCCGGGACAGGGTACAATGAGCAGTTCTTC.

This chain links TRBV5-1 with TRBJ2-7; D is ambiguous. The CDR3 spans 10 residues. The ends were cut back, 7 bases at V and 4 bases at J, with 6 bases in the middle. Germline values: CDR1 SGHRS, CDR2 YFSETQ. The CDR3 nucleotides are TGCGCCAGCCACTCGTACGAGCAGTACTTC. Translating it yields CASHSYEQYF.

The gene calls are TRBV27 and TRBJ1-1; D gene unclear. CDR3 length: 13 residues. The ends were cut back, 3 bases at V and 4 bases at J, with 9 bases in the middle. Per germline, CDR1 MNHEY and CDR2 SMNVEV (reference sequence). The DNA of the CDR3 is TGTGCCAGCAGTTTGGGCAGAGCCACTGAAGCTTTCTTT. It is translated as CASSLGRATEAFF.

This clone was counted a few times. This chain connects TRBV18 to TRBJ1-5; D gene unclear. Germline V gene data show CDR1 as KGHSH and CDR2 as LQKENI. The CDR3 is 13 residues long. Trimming removed 3 bases at V and 5 bases at J, with 8 bases between. CDR3 sequence reads: CASSPTSYQPQHF. In DNA form, the CDR3 reads TGTGCCAGCTCACCCACTTCCTATCAGCCCCAGCATTTT. Full variable domain (outside the CDR3, taken from reference TRBV18 and TRBJ1-5): NAGVMQNPRHLVRRRGQEARLRCSPMKGHSHVYWYRQLPEEGLKFMVYLQKENIIDESGMPKERFSAEFPKEGPSILRIQQVVRGDSAAYFCASSPTSYQPQHFGDGTRLSIL.

This clone showed up just a few times. The chain uses TRBV11-2 and TRBJ1-6; TRBD1 might be the D (6 bases). Looked up from germline, CDR1 is SGHAT and CDR2 is FQNNGV. V lost 0 bases and J lost 13, with 16 bases in between. The CDR3 extends over 15 amino acids. Written as DNA, the CDR3 is TGTGCCAGCAGCTTAGATCCACAGGGACATTTTCCCCTCCACTTT. Protein: CASSLDPQGHFPLHF.

V and J are TRBV30 and TRBJ1-2; D perhaps matches TRBD1 (5 bases). The germline V gene has CDR1 GTSNPN and CDR2 SVGIG (reference sequence). V gave up 0 bases and J gave up 3 bases, with 23 bases separating them. This CDR3 has 18 residues. DNA of the CDR3: TGTGCCTGGAGTGTAACCCCCAGGGCGGATCTTAGGGACTATGGCTACACCTTC. Translation gives CAWSVTPRADLRDYGYTF.

The chain has TRBV30 and TRBJ2-5, with 7 bases aligning to TRBD1. This CDR3 spans 12 amino acids. The germline CDR1 and CDR2 sequences are GTSNPN and SVGIG (reference sequence). V was clipped by 8 bases and J by 2 bases; unmatched bases: 5. Here the CDR3 reads CAGTVTQETQYF. In DNA, the CDR3 is TGTGCCGGGACAGTCACACAAGAGACCCAGTACTTC.

The J gene is TRBJ1-1, the V gene TRBV5-6, with D perhaps matching TRBD1 (5 bases). Trimming removed 9 bases at V and 4 bases at J, with 16 bases between. From germline, CDR1 is SGHDT and CDR2 YYEEEE. CDR3 length: 13 amino acids. The CDR3 DNA reads TGTGCCACCCTCCGGGTAGGGGCCACTGAAGCTTTCTTT. Translated: CATLRVGATEAFF.

This chain joins TRBV9 and TRBJ1-2; 12 bases are a match to TRBD1. The junction had 3 bases not matched to a gene; V was cut back by 5 bases and J by 4 bases. Germline CDR1 and CDR2: SGDLS and YYNGEE. The length of the CDR3 is 14 residues. In DNA, the CDR3 is TGTGCCAGCAGGGGGACAGGGGGCAGCTATGGCTACACCTTC. It yields the protein CASRGTGGSYGYTF.